This TCR beta chain stems from a study of cytomegalovirus exposure and HLA in healthy donors (dated by TCRdb to about 2017). Background on the whole study: An earlier analysis of approximately 640 of the donors reported about 250 Gb of sequence data and about 100 million unique TCR beta sequences from about 179 million T cells. An early release that covered some 640 HLA-typed donors contained approximately 300 gigabases of sequencing data and 80 million or so unique TCR sequences. The genetic ancestry cluster associated with self-reported Caucasian donors included approximately 85% of the roughly 400 genotyped donors. The study aimed to test whether signatures of past pathogen exposure could be identified by cataloging public T cell receptors. The T cell repertoires of 700 or so subjects were profiled by immunosequencing and related to cytomegalovirus serostatus. A separate validation cohort of roughly 110 different subjects was used in addition to the approximately 700-subject first cohort. To predict cytomegalovirus infection status, the study combined high-throughput TCR immunosequencing, statistical association of individual TCRs with disease status, and machine learning. A later analysis re-examined previously published TCR beta repertoires from hundreds of donors and added high-resolution HLA genotyping to investigate patterns of TCR occurrence. Rather than drawing on any new phenotypic data, the later analysis identified candidate immune exposures from TCR beta sequences and the way those sequences occurred across donors. An earlier analysis of about 620 of the donors applied high-throughput TCR beta sequencing to assess whether each TCR beta V gene segment acted as functional or pseudogenic. Alongside the repertoire data, information on donor age, sex, ethnicity and CMV serostatus was compiled. In a later genetic analysis, genome-wide SNP genotypes for about three fifths of the roughly 670 donors were used, and that subset was treated as a discovery cohort. Every repertoire in the discovery cohort had been generated on one and the same sequencing platform. Class I and class II HLA loci were covered by the typing at four-digit resolution. The number of typed donors differed by locus: roughly 620-640 for A, B, C, DRB1 and DQB1; some 540 for DQA1; fewer than 610 for DPA1; and roughly 450 for DPB1. Four or five DR-DQ haplotypes were handled as single units for association and clustering because linkage in the cohort was strong. Across roughly 420 genotyped donors of the cohort, an average of about 240,000 unique TCR beta nucleotide sequences per donor were sequenced, and roughly a sixth of those sequences were non-productive.

Findings and caveats that apply to the study as a whole: In a later analysis, several top co-occurrence clusters were reported to appear linked to parvovirus B19, influenza, CMV and Epstein-Barr virus. A later analysis found that most CMV-associated TCR beta chains appeared HLA-restricted, with HLA associations seemingly driven largely by CMV exposure. Because counts were too low, approximately 18 rarely observed V segments, including chromosome 9 orphons, were excluded from the earlier analysis of 587 of the donors. Presence/absence analyses assumed roughly uniform sequencing depth across donors, an assumption that may not hold. According to a later analysis, TCR association rates differed among HLA loci, with DRB1 alleles showing the most associated TCRs and HLA-C alleles showing the fewest. The authors suggested that the approach could potentially be extended to other disease states and immunological phenotypes. An association between a missense DCLRE1C variant and V-gene and J-gene trimming of TCR beta chains was found in a later genetic analysis and replicated in an independent cohort. A later analysis found that HLA-associated TCR beta chains were more clonally expanded and had lower generation probabilities than equally common non-associated chains. Cytomegalovirus status was reported to be diagnosed by the classifier with high specificity and sensitivity in both the original and validation cohorts. A further reported finding was that TCR beta sequences accurately predicted the HLA-A and HLA-B alleles for most subjects in the first cohort. Because HLA typing was unavailable for some donors at each locus, only the typed subset was used in association tests. This cohort had only TCR beta chains sequenced, and the lack of alpha or paired-chain data limited which features could be detected. For the cohort, immune exposure information was limited to CMV serostatus. Most TCR sequences were observed very rarely across donors, whereas some public TCRs were present in many individuals. A later analysis associated 16,951 TCR beta sequences with specific HLA alleles at a false discovery rate of 0.05. The sequencing pipeline was judged likely to have produced a cluster of highly shared sequence variants as a technical artifact. Linkage disequilibrium might explain the correlated functional status among segregating V segments, but an unknown experimental factor could not be ruled out. Compared with the approximately 700-donor mean, donors in an Asian-associated ancestry cluster had fewer N-insertions in productive TCRs, according to a later genetic analysis. When HLA alleles, especially DR and DQ, strongly co-occurred, attributing TCR associations to individual alleles was difficult. In an earlier analysis of approximately 590 of the donors, most TCR beta V segments were observed in productive rearrangements about 90% or about 30% of the time, broadly matching IMGT annotations. In vitro tests confirmed that a few of the cytomegalovirus-associated TCR beta chains recognize cytomegalovirus antigens. The study listed 150 to 200 TCR beta chains as associated with cytomegalovirus.

Regarding this clone: Its target antigen remains unknown. It has no much larger one-base neighbor in the sample; base qualities were not kept.

The cohort consisted of approximately 670 healthy bone marrow donors. Cohort members were all nominally healthy when sampled, although unrecorded immune exposures were likely present. The donor was CMV seropositive and belonged to the group of 250 to 350 seropositive cohort members. Each donor provided a peripheral blood sample, and peripheral blood mononuclear cells were used for TCR beta sequencing. Genomic DNA extraction from the blood cell samples was performed with the Qiagen DNeasy Blood Extraction Kit. Receptor libraries were prepared by the immunoSEQ multiplex PCR assay. A mixture of 60 forward primers for TCR Vbeta segments and 13 reverse primers for TCR Jbeta segments was used in the multiplex PCR. A multiplex PCR assay on genomic DNA amplified the CDR3 region of rearranged TCR beta genes. The Illumina HiSeq System was used to sequence the amplified TCR beta libraries as 87-base-pair reads. The paper's processing steps were these. A later analysis counted around 72 million unique TCR beta chains across the 550 to 750 repertoires, and 9.5 million to 11 million of these chains were shared by at least two donors. A nearest-neighbor algorithm error-corrected the raw reads and collapsed the reads into unique sequences, merging closely related sequences to remove PCR and sequencing errors. V, D and J gene segments were assigned by aligning CDR3 sequences to IMGT reference sequences. For a sequence to be retained, a match of at least six nucleotides was required to both a V gene segment and a J gene segment. A rearrangement counted as productive if the CDR3 had no stop codons and remained in frame with V and J, and every other rearrangement counted as non-productive. Following IMGT convention, CDR3 was defined as the stretch from the second conserved V-encoded cysteine up to the conserved J-encoded phenylalanine. In an earlier analysis of around 570 of the donors, sequences lacking an unambiguous match to a single V gene segment were excluded. In an earlier analysis of about 590 of the donors, a V segment was called functional when productive rearrangements were above 56.7%, and segregating when the standard deviation between donors exceeded 5%. A statistical classification framework was developed to diagnose cytomegalovirus status using the catalog of TCR beta chain sequences. A later analysis assigned V and J genes by comparing TCR nucleotide sequences with IMGT/GENE-DB human TR gene sequences. The TCRdist pipeline was used in a later analysis to assign CDR3 sequences and most-parsimonious VDJ recombination scenarios. A later analysis defined each TCR beta chain by its CDR3 amino acid sequence plus V-gene family, and excluded reads lacking a unique V-gene family. As a way to deal with suspected cross-contamination and a sequencing artifact, a later analysis dropped roughly 620 nucleotide sequences that were highly shared and had low generation probability. A later analysis calculated a clonal expansion index for each public chain from normalized within-repertoire ranks of inferred template counts. A later analysis computed generation probabilities with a VDJ recombination model fitted to out-of-frame rearrangements, and checked the results against IGoR. Hypergeometric tests were used in a later analysis to score TCR-TCR, TCR-HLA and TCR-CMV co-occurrence, with a repertoire-size bias correction applied to the TCR pairs. False discovery rates were estimated in a later analysis by permuting HLA or CMV assignments 20 times. In a later analysis, co-occurring TCRs were grouped with DBSCAN, and TCRdist sequence similarity was added when clustering was performed within HLA-allele-positive subsets. Repertoires with fewer than 30,000 or more than 120,000 public chains, plus five repertoires with anomalous nucleotide sharing, were excluded from co-occurrence clustering. Here the immuneACCESS table is served through TCRdb, limited to in-frame sequences with V and J called. Missing clones are a known gap in these copies; in checked studies unresolved V genes cover under half, and the rest lacks a known reason. That table gives V, J and clone size, and the DNA gave D and trimming. This sample holds about 96,000 clones; 65% to 75% were observed only once. The top ten clonotypes cover 3% of the sample.

The sample was PBMCs. This TCR was sampled from a female donor in good health and CMV-seropositive.

The nucleotide sequence is TGTGCCAGCAGCTCCGGGGACAGGGATAATTCACCCCTCCACTTT. This gives the protein CASSSGDRDNSPLHF. The rearrangement joined TRBV5-4 to TRBJ1-6; 9 of the junction bases match TRBD1. Germline trimming: 3 bases from V, 5 bases from J; junction bases outside gene matches: 3. The CDR3 starts with the cysteine, ends with the phenylalanine, and has 15 residues. The CDR3 DNA has 45 bases and is translated from base 1. Taken from the germline V gene (reference sequence), the CDR1 and CDR2 loops are SGHNT and YYREEE.